The 27 T cell receptor beta chains below come from one sample, sequenced in a study of T cell changes during pregnancy in multiple sclerosis. Assay: immunoSEQ multiplex PCR; the TCRdb copy retains only in-frame clones and omits some. The data show about 87,000 clones, with 93% seen just once and 1.1% to 1.5% held by the top ten. Material: peripheral blood, obtained in the third trimester of pregnancy. The receptors were sampled from a female donor in good health, enrolled as a control in a pregnancy study.

The chain couples TRBV28 to TRBJ2-1; 10 nucleotides agree with TRBD1. With 3 bases clipped from V and 6 bases from J, the junction kept 2 bases outside the gene matches. Germline CDR1 reads MDHEN; CDR2 reads SYDVKM. The length of the CDR3 is 14 residues. This CDR3 reads CASSLRDRGNEQFF. The CDR3, as DNA: TGTGCCAGCAGTTTGAGGGACAGGGGCAATGAGCAGTTCTTC. Complete variable domain (other parts from reference TRBV28 and TRBJ2-1): DVKVTQSSRYLVKRTGEKVFLECVQDMDHENMFWYRQDPGLGLRLIYFSYDVKMKEKGDIPEGYSVSREKKERFSLILESASTNQTSMYLCASSLRDRGNEQFFGPGTRLTVL.

The rearrangement joins TRBV18 to TRBJ2-1; D unresolved. The V and J ends lost 3 bases and 0 bases respectively, with 9 bases between them. This CDR3 spans 15 amino acids. CDR1 is KGHSH and CDR2 is LQKENI in the germline V gene. This CDR3 is CASSPLQSSYNEQFF. The CDR3 DNA follows: TGTGCCAGCTCACCCTTACAGAGCTCCTACAATGAGCAGTTCTTC.

The gene calls are TRBV27 and TRBJ2-7, with D maybe TRBD2 (6 bases). V lost 3 bases and J lost 1, with 16 bases in between. The CDR3 extends over 16 amino acids. The germline CDR1 and CDR2 sequences are MNHEY and SMNVEV (reference sequence). The CDR3 loop reads CASSFSGGEISYEQYF. CDR3 in DNA: TGTGCCAGCAGTTTTTCCGGCGGGGAGATTTCCTACGAGCAGTACTTC.

The rearrangement uses TRBV6-5 and TRBJ2-1; D may be TRBD2 (6 bases). Deletions cut 8 bases from V and 0 bases from J, with 11 bases between. Germline V gives CDR1 MNHEY, CDR2 SVGAGI. The CDR3 is 14 residues long. The CDR3 sequence: CASRTTSSYNEQFF. The CDR3 DNA follows: TGTGCCAGCCGGACTACCTCCTCCTACAATGAGCAGTTCTTC.

This chain joins TRBV2 and TRBJ2-5, with 8 bases aligning to TRBD2. Trimming at V came to 6 bases and at J to 13 bases, leaving 10 bases not matched to a gene. CDR1 SNHLY and CDR2 FYNNEI come from the germline V gene. The CDR3 loop spans 12 amino acids. As DNA, the CDR3 is TGTGCCAGCAGCCGGGGGGGACTAGAGTTGTACTTC. Translated, it gives CASSRGGLELYF.

The V call is TRBV5-1, the J call TRBJ2-7; perhaps TRBD1 as D (6 bases). Per the germline V gene, CDR1 is SGHRS and CDR2 is YFSETQ. V dropped 2 bases and J dropped 3 bases, with 15 bases sitting between them. This CDR3 region has 15 residues. Written as DNA, the CDR3 is TGCGCCAGCAGCTTACAGGGTCTTTCGGTCTACGAGCAGTACTTC. Protein product: CASSLQGLSVYEQYF.

The J gene is TRBJ2-3, the V gene TRBV25-1; the match to TRBD2 covers 7 bases. V lost 4 bases to trimming and J lost 10 bases; unmatched junction nucleotides: 11. Germline CDR1 and CDR2: MGHDK and SYGVNS. This CDR3 contains 14 residues. The CDR3 is CASSAPGGGLAQYF. The CDR3, as DNA: TGTGCCAGCAGTGCGCCCGGGGGAGGGCTGGCGCAGTATTTT.

The rearrangement links TRBV5-5 to TRBJ2-4; 13 nucleotides line up with TRBD2. The germline V gene has CDR1 SGHKS and CDR2 YYEKEE (reference sequence). V dropped 0 bases and J dropped 0; count of bases not matched to a gene: 3. The CDR3 consists of 18 residues. CDR3 in DNA: TGTGCCAGCAGCTTGGAACTAGCGGGGGGGATAGCCAAAAACATTCAGTACTTC. Translating gives CASSLELAGGIAKNIQYF.

The rearrangement joins TRBV15 to TRBJ2-3, with 11 bases that match TRBD1. The V segment lost 5 bases and the J segment 3 bases; nucleotides outside the gene matches: 4. CDR3 length equals 15 residues. CDR1 LNHNV and CDR2 YYDKDF come from the germline V gene (reference sequence). CDR3 residues: CATSGQGAWTDTQYF. The CDR3 nucleotides read TGTGCCACCAGCGGACAGGGGGCTTGGACAGATACGCAGTATTTT. The full variable domain, its missing parts supplied by reference TRBV15 and TRBJ2-3, is DAMVIQNPRYQVTQFGKPVTLSCSQTLNHNVMYWYQQKSSQAPKLLFHYYDKDFNNEADTPDNFQSRRPNTSFCFLDIRSPGLGDTAMYLCATSGQGAWTDTQYFGPGTRLTVL.

The genes are TRBV7-9 and TRBJ2-1; 9 bases line up with TRBD2. With 4 bases clipped from V and 9 bases from J, the junction kept 10 bases outside the gene matches. The CDR3 consists of 15 residues. CDR1 and CDR2 (germline): SEHNR, FQNEAQ (reference sequence). The CDR3 DNA reads as TGTGCCAGCAGCTCCCGGAGTAGCGGGAGAGGTGAGCAGTTCTTC. Translation: CASSSRSSGRGEQFF. Looking up the rest from reference TRBV7-9 and TRBJ2-1 gives the full variable domain: DTGVSQNPRHKITKRGQNVTFRCDPISEHNRLYWYRQTLGQGPEFLTYFQNEAQLEKSRLLSDRFSAERPKGSFSTLEIQRTEQGDSAMYLCASSSRSSGRGEQFFGPGTRLTVL.

The rearrangement uses TRBV5-6 and TRBJ1-1, with D unresolved. Germline loops: CDR1 SGHDT, CDR2 YYEEEE. The CDR3 loop spans 13 amino acids. V was cut by 3 bases and J by 3 bases, with 9 bases left in between. CDR3 loop: CASSSPLDTEAFF. The CDR3 DNA reads TGTGCCAGCAGCTCACCACTGGACACTGAAGCTTTCTTT.

The CDR3 here is CASSAGLSYNEQFF. CDR3 in DNA: TGTGCCAGTAGTGCGGGACTCTCCTACAATGAGCAGTTCTTC. V gene TRBV19 combines with J gene TRBJ2-1, with a possible D match to TRBD2 (6 bases). Trimming stripped 5 bases from V and 0 bases from J, with 8 bases between. Per germline, CDR1 LNHDA and CDR2 SQIVND (reference sequence). The CDR3 runs to 14 residues.

The CDR3 protein is CASIKQGKDTQYF. In DNA, the CDR3 is TGTGCCAGCATCAAGCAGGGAAAGGATACGCAGTATTTT. This chain uses TRBV9 with TRBJ2-3, with D perhaps matching TRBD1 (5 bases). Germline assignment: CDR1 SGDLS and CDR2 YYNGEE. The CDR3 has 13 amino acids. Trimming cost V 6 bases and J 6 bases, with 14 bases left between them. The full variable domain, its missing parts supplied by reference TRBV9 and TRBJ2-3, is DSGVTQTPKHLITATGQRVTLRCSPRSGDLSVYWYQQSLDQGLQFLIQYYNGEERAKGNILERFSAQQFPDLHSELNLSSLELGDSALYFCASIKQGKDTQYFGPGTRLTVL.

The chain links TRBV6-5 to TRBJ1-1, with 8 bases matching TRBD1. The junction had 1 base not matched to a gene; V was cut back by 2 bases and J by 8 bases. CDR1 MNHEY and CDR2 SVGAGI come from the germline V gene. There are 12 residues in the CDR3. The DNA of the CDR3 is TGTGCCAGCAGTTACCGGACAGGGGAAGCTTTCTTT. Translated, it gives CASSYRTGEAFF.

This chain joins TRBV9 and TRBJ2-6, with a possible D match to TRBD2 (6 bases). The CDR3 totals 19 residues. Trimming took 0 bases from V and 0 from J, leaving 16 bases between them. CDR1 is SGDLS and CDR2 is YYNGEE in the germline V gene. The CDR3 DNA reads as TGTGCCAGCAGCGTAGCTCTGGCGGGACGGAACTCTGGGGCCAACGTCCTGACTTTC. It is translated as CASSVALAGRNSGANVLTF.

The chain combines TRBV7-9 with TRBJ1-2, with D tentatively TRBD1 (5 bases). V lost 5 bases and J lost 4, with 17 bases in between. The CDR3 extends over 15 amino acids. Germline values: CDR1 SEHNR, CDR2 FQNEAQ (reference sequence). CDR3 nucleotide sequence: TGTGCCAGCAGCCCCCGGGGAGGGGCCGGCTATGGCTACACCTTC. This encodes CASSPRGGAGYGYTF.

V is TRBV5-5 and J is TRBJ1-1, with unresolved D. CDR3 length equals 13 residues. The V gene lost 0 bases and the J gene lost 4 bases, with 7 bases spanning the gap. Germline V CDR1 and CDR2: SGHKS, YYEKEE (reference sequence). In nucleotides, the CDR3 is TGTGCCAGCAGCTTGGATGCCGGCACTGAAGCTTTCTTT. Translation: CASSLDAGTEAFF.

The chain employs TRBV7-2 and TRBJ2-6; TRBD2 matches 12 bases. CDR1 and CDR2 (germline): SGHTA, FQGNSA. V trimming: 5 bases; J trimming: 9 bases; junction bases outside the gene matches: 5. The CDR3 totals 15 residues. The CDR3, as DNA: TGTGCCAGCAGCCTCCGACTAGCGGGAGTCAACGTCCTGACTTTC. Protein sequence: CASSLRLAGVNVLTF.

The chain recombines TRBV7-2 with TRBJ2-7; D possibly corresponds to TRBD1 (6 bases). The CDR3 spans 14 residues. V was trimmed by 5 bases and J by 2 bases, leaving 13 bases between them. Germline loops: CDR1 SGHTA, CDR2 FQGNSA. As DNA, the CDR3 is TGTGCCAGCAGCGATCAGACAGGACCCTACGAGCAGTACTTC. This sequence encodes CASSDQTGPYEQYF.

The chain employs TRBV5-4 and TRBJ2-1; 10 bases agree with TRBD2. V lost 3 bases to trimming and J lost 10 bases; unmatched junction nucleotides: 7. The CDR3 consists of 14 residues. Germline CDR1 is SGHNT and CDR2 is YYREEE (reference sequence). CDR3 bases: TGTGCCAGCAGCTCGGCCGGGACTAGCGCCGAGCAGTTCTTC. It yields the protein CASSSAGTSAEQFF.

This clone occurred once. The rearrangement uses TRBV6-5 and TRBJ2-3, with 8 bases fitting TRBD1. This CDR3 region has 15 residues. The germline CDR1 and CDR2 sequences are MNHEY and SVGAGI. V was clipped by 0 bases and J by 7 bases; unmatched bases: 6. The DNA of the CDR3 is TGTGCCAGCAGTTACTCCGACAGGGGCGGCTATACGCAGTATTTT. As protein: CASSYSDRGGYTQYF.

The chain employs TRBV10-3 and TRBJ2-5, with D hard to call. Germline V CDR1 and CDR2: ENHRY, SYGVKD. Trimming pared 1 base from V and 3 bases from J, leaving 6 bases between. This CDR3 spans 13 amino acids. In DNA, the CDR3 is TGTGCCATCAGTGAGTACAGAGAAGAGACCCAGTACTTC. As protein: CAISEYREETQYF.

This chain links TRBV2 with TRBJ2-5; possibly TRBD2 for D (5 bases). The CDR3 spans 14 residues. Trimming removed 5 bases at V and 5 bases at J, with 15 bases between. Germline assignment: CDR1 SNHLY and CDR2 FYNNEI. This CDR3 is CASSPLLGWETQYF. DNA for the CDR3: TGTGCCAGCAGTCCTTTACTAGGATGGGAGACCCAGTACTTC.

This CDR3 reads CASSLAGTLYEQYF. For the CDR3, the DNA is TGTGCCAGCAGCCTTGCAGGAACTCTCTACGAGCAGTACTTC. The gene calls are TRBV4-2 and TRBJ2-7; no clear D. The CDR3 sequence is 14 residues long. CDR1 and CDR2 (germline): LGHNA, YNFKEQ. V shed 4 bases and J shed 3 bases, with 13 bases lying between them.

The rearrangement links TRBV29-1 to TRBJ2-1, with TRBD2 matching over 12 bases. The length of the CDR3 is 15 residues. Unmatched junction bases numbered 10, after V lost 7 bases and J lost 6 bases. Germline CDR1 is SQVTM and CDR2 is ANQGSEA. In DNA, the CDR3 is TGCAGCGCAGCAATTGGACTAGCGGGACGCAATGAGCAGTTCTTC. This gives the protein CSAAIGLAGRNEQFF.

The CDR3 is CASKRTGVDYGYTF. CDR3 bases: TGCGCCAGCAAACGGACAGGGGTTGACTATGGCTACACCTTC. The chain employs TRBV5-1 and TRBJ1-2; 9 positions match TRBD1. The trim removed 6 bases at V and 3 bases at J, leaving 6 bases unmatched. CDR1 is SGHRS, CDR2 YFSETQ, per germline. CDR3 length: 14 amino acids.

This chain joins TRBV6-1 and TRBJ2-7; D is ambiguous. CDR3 length: 17 amino acids. CDR1 is MNHNS, CDR2 SASEGT, per germline. Trimming took off 0 bases at V and 0 bases at J, with 15 bases between the two ends. As DNA, the CDR3 is TGTGCCAGCAGTGAAGCCGCTCGGTCTTCGCCCTCCTACGAGCAGTACTTC. It is translated as CASSEAARSSPSYEQYF.